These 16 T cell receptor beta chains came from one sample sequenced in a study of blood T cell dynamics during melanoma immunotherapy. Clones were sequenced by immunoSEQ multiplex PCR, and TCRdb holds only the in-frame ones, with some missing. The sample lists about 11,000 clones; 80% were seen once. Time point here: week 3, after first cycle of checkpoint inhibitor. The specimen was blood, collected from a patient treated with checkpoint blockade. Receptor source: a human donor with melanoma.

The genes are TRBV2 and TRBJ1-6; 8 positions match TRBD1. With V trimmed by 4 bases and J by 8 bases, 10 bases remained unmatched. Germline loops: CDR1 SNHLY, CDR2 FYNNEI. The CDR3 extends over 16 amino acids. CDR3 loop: CASSVNRGGIDSPLHF. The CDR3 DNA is TGTGCCAGCAGTGTAAACAGGGGGGGTATTGATTCACCCCTCCACTTT.

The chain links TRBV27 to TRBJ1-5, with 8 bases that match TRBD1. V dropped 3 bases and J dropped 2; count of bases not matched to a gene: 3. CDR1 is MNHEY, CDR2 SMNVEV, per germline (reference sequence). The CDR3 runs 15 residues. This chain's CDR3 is CASSLTGVGNQPQHF. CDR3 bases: TGTGCCAGCAGTTTGACAGGGGTGGGCAATCAGCCCCAGCATTTT.

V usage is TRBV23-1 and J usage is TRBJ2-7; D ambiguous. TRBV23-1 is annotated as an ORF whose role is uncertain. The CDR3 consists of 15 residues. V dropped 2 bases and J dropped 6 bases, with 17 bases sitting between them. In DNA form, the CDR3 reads TGCGCCAGCAGTCAAAAGATTCTCCTCCTATGCGAGCAGTACTTC. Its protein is CASSQKILLLCEQYF.

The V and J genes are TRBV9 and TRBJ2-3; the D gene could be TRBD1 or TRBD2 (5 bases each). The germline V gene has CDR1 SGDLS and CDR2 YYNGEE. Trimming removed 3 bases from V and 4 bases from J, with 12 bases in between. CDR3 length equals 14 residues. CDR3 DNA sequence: TGTGCCAGCAGCGAGGGGACCCGGCCAGATACGCAGTATTTT. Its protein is CASSEGTRPDTQYF.

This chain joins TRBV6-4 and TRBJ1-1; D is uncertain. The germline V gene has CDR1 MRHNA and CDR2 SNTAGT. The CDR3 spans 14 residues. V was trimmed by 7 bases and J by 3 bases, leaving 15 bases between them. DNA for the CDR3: TGTGCCAGCAAGGGTCGGCAGGCGGACACTGAAGCTTTCTTT. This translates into CASKGRQADTEAFF.

The CDR3 protein is CATSRDRGGPKDTQYF. In DNA form, the CDR3 reads TGTGCCACCAGCAGAGATCGAGGGGGGCCGAAAGATACGCAGTATTTT. This chain links TRBV15 with TRBJ2-3, with D tentatively TRBD1 or TRBD2 (6 bases each). There are 16 residues in the CDR3. Trimming took 0 bases from V and 5 from J, leaving 15 bases between them. CDR1 LNHNV and CDR2 YYDKDF come from the germline V gene (reference sequence).

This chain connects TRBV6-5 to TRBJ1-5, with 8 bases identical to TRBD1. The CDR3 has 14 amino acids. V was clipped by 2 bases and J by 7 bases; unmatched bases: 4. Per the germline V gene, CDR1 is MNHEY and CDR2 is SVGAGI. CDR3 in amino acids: CASSYQGAGQPQHF. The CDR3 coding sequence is TGTGCCAGCAGTTACCAGGGGGCCGGGCAGCCCCAGCATTTT.

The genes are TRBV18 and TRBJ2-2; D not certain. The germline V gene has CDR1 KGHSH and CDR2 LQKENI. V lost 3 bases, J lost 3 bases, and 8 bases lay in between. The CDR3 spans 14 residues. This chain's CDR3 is CASSPSSDTGELFF. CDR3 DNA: TGTGCCAGCTCACCCTCCTCGGACACCGGGGAGCTGTTTTTT.

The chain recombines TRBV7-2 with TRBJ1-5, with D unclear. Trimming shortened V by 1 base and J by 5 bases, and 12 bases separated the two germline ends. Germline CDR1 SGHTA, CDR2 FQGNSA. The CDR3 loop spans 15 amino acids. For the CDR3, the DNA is TGTGCCAGCAGCTTAGTGGTCCAGCTTGATCAGCCCCAGCATTTT. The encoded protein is CASSLVVQLDQPQHF. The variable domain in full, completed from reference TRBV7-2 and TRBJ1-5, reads GAGVSQSPSNKVTEKGKDVELRCDPISGHTALYWYRQSLGQGLEFLIYFQGNSAPDKSGLPSDRFSAERTGGSVSTLTIQRTQQEDSAVYLCASSLVVQLDQPQHFGDGTRLSIL.

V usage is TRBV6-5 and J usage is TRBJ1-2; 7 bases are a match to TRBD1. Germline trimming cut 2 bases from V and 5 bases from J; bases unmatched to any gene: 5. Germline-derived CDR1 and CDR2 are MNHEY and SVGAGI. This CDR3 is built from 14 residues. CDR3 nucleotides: TGTGCCAGCAGTTACAAGCAGGGGGAATATGGCTACACCTTC. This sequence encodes CASSYKQGEYGYTF.

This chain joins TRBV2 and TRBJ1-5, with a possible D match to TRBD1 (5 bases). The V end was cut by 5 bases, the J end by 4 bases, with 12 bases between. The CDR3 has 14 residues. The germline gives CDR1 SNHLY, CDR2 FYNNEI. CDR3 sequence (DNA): TGTGCCAGCAGTCGGGGACGGGTTAATCAGCCCCAGCATTTT. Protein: CASSRGRVNQPQHF. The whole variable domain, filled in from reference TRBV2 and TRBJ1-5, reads EPEVTQTPSHQVTQMGQEVILRCVPISNHLYFYWYRQILGQKVEFLVSFYNNEISEKSEIFDDQFSVERPDGSNFTLKIRSTKLEDSAMYFCASSRGRVNQPQHFGDGTRLSIL.

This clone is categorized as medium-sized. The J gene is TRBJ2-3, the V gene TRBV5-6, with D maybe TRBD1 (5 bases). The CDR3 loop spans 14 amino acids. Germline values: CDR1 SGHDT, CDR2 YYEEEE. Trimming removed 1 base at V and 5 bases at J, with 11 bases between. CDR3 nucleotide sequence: TGTGCCAGCAGCTTGCAGGGATTCGAAGATACGCAGTATTTT. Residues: CASSLQGFEDTQYF. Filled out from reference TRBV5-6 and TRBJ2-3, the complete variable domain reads DAGVTQSPTHLIKTRGQQVTLRCSPKSGHDTVSWYQQALGQGPQFIFQYYEEEERQRGNFPDRFSGHQFPNYSSELNVNALLLGDSALYLCASSLQGFEDTQYFGPGTRLTVL.

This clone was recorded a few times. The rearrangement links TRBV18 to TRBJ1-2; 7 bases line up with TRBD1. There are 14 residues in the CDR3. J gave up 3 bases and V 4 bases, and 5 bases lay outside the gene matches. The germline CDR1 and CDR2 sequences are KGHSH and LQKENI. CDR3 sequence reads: CASSQRGLDYGYTF. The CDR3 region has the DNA TGTGCCAGCTCACAAAGGGGGCTTGACTATGGCTACACCTTC.

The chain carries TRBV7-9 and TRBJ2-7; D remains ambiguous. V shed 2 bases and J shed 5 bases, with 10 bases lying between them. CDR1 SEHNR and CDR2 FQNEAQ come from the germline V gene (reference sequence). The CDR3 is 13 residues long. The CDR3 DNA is TGTGCCAGCAGCTTATTACCCGGCCACGAGCAGTACTTC. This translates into CASSLLPGHEQYF.

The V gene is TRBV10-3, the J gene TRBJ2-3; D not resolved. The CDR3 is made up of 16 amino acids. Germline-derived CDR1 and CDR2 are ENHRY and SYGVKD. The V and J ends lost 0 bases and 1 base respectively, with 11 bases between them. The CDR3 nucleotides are TGTGCCATCAGTGAGTCGTGGCCCAAGGGCACAGATACGCAGTATTTT. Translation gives CAISESWPKGTDTQYF.

CDR3 nucleotide sequence: TGCGCCAGCAGCCAAGCGGGCCCTGGACAGATTAGCACAGATACGCAGTATTTT. Encoded protein: CASSQAGPGQISTDTQYF. The chain recombines TRBV4-1 with TRBJ2-3; D perhaps matches TRBD1 (6 bases). CDR3 size: 18 residues. The ends were cut back, 1 base at V and 0 bases at J, with 17 bases in the middle. CDR1 is MGHRA and CDR2 is YSYEKL in the germline V gene.